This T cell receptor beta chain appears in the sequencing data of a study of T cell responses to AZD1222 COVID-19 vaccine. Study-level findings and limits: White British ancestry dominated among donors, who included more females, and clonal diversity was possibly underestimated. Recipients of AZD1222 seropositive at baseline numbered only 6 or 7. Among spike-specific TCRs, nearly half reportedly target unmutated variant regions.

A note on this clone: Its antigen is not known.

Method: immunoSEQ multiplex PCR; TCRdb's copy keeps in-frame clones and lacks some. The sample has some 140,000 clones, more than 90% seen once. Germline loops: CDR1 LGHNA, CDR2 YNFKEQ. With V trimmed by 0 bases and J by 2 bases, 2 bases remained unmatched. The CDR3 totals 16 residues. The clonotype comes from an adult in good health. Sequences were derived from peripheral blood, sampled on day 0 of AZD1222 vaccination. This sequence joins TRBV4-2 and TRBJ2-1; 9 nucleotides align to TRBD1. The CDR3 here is CASSQEGTGPYNEQFF. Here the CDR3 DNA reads TGTGCCAGCAGCCAAGAGGGGACAGGGCCCTACAATGAGCAGTTCTTC.